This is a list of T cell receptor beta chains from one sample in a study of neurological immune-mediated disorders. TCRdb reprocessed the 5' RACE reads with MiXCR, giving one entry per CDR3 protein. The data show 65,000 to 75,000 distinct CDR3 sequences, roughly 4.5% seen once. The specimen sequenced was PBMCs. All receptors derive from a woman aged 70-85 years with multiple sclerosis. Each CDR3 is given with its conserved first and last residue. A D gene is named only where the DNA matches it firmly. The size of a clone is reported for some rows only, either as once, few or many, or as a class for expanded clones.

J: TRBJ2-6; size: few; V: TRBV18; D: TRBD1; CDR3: CASSPLDRGTGANVLTF; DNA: TGTGCCAGCTCACCTTTGGACAGGGGAACTGGGGCCAACGTCCTGACTTTC
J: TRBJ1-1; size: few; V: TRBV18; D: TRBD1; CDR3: CASSPTGGEAFF; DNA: TGTGCCAGCTCACCGACAGGGGGTGAAGCTTTCTTT
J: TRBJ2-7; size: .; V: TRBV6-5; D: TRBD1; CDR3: CASRGQSSYEQYF; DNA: TGTGCCAGCAGGGGACAGAGCTCCTACGAGCAGTACTTC
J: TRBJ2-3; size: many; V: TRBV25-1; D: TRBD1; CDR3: CASRTGSMHTQYF; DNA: TGTGCCAGCAGGACAGGGTCCATGCATACGCAGTATTTT
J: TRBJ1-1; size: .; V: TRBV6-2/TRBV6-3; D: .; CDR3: CASRGADQSWSTEAFF; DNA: TGTGCCAGCAGAGGGGCGGACCAAAGTTGGAGCACTGAAGCTTTCTTT
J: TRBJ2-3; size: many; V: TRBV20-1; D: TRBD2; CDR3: CSASFRLAGGSDTQYF; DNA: TGCAGTGCTAGTTTCCGACTAGCGGGAGGGTCAGATACGCAGTATTTT
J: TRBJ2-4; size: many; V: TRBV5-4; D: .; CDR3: CASSHRDAKNIQYF; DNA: TGTGCCAGCAGCCACAGGGATGCCAAAAACATTCAGTACTTC
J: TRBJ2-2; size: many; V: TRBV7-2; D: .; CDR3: CASSLNTGELFF; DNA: TGTGCCAGCAGCTTAAACACCGGGGAGCTGTTTTTT
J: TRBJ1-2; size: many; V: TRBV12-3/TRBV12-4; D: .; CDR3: CASRLPGRTNYGYTF; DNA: TGTGCCAGCAGACTACCCGGCCGAACTAACTATGGCTACACCTTC
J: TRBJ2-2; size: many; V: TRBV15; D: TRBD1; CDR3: CATSRVHGQGKVTGELFF; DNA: TGTGCCACCAGCAGAGTTCACGGACAGGGGAAGGTCACCGGGGAGCTGTTTTTT
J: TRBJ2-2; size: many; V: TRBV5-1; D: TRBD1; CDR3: CASSSIPTGTAVAGELFF; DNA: TGCGCCAGCAGCTCCATCCCCACCGGGACAGCGGTGGCCGGGGAGCTGTTTTTT
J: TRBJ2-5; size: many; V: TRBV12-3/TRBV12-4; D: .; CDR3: CASSSRTGTQYF; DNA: TGTGCCAGCAGTTCCAGGACGGGGACCCAGTACTTC
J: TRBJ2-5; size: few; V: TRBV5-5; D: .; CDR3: CASSLSAGEVKTQYF; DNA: TGTGCCAGCAGCTTAAGCGCCGGGGAGGTAAAGACCCAGTACTTC
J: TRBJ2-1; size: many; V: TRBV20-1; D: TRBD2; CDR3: CSASGLAEPPSYNEQFF; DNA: TGCAGTGCTAGTGGGCTAGCGGAGCCGCCCTCCTACAATGAGCAGTTCTTC
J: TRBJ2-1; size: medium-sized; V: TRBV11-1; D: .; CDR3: CASSLDRSINEQFF; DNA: TGTGCCAGCAGCCTAGATAGGAGTATCAATGAGCAGTTCTTC
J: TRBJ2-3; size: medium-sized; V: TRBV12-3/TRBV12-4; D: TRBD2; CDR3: CASQPGLALTDTQYF; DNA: TGTGCCAGCCAGCCGGGACTAGCGCTCACAGATACGCAGTATTTT
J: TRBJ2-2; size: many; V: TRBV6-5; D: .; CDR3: CASSYSSGIYTGELFF; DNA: TGTGCCAGCAGTTACAGCTCCGGGATTTACACCGGGGAGCTGTTTTTT
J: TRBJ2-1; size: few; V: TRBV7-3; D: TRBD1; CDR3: CASSGQDNEQFF; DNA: TGTGCCAGCAGCGGACAGGACAATGAGCAGTTCTTC
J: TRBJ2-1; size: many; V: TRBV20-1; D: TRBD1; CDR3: CSAMRQGREGKFF; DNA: TGCAGTGCTATGCGACAGGGTAGAGAGGGAAAGTTCTTC
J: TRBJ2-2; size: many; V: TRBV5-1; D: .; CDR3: CASSLGQSYAGELFF; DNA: TGCGCCAGCAGCTTGGGACAAAGTTACGCCGGGGAGCTGTTTTTT
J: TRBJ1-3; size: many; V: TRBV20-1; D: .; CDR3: CSARTFSGNTIYF; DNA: TGCAGTGCTAGAACCTTCTCTGGAAACACCATATATTTT
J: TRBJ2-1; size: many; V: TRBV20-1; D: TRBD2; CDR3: CSASSGTRGNEQFF; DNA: TGCAGTGCTAGTAGCGGGACTAGGGGCAATGAGCAGTTCTTC
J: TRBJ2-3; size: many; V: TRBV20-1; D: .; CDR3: CSSSRESTDTQYF; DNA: TGCAGTTCGAGCCGGGAGTCCACAGATACGCAGTATTTT
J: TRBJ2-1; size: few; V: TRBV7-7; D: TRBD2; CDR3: CASSPSGGNNEQFF; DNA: TGTGCCAGCAGCCCCTCGGGAGGTAACAATGAGCAGTTCTTC
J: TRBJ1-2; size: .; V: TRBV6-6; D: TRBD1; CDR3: CASSYFRTGEGYTF; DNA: TGTGCCAGCAGTTACTTTAGGACAGGGGAAGGCTACACCTTC
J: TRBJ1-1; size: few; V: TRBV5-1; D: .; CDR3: CASSLGLDRNEAFF; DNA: TGCGCCAGCAGCTTGGGATTAGACAGGAATGAAGCTTTCTTT
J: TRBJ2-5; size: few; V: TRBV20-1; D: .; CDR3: CSAHRPGETQYF; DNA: TGCAGTGCCCATAGACCAGGGGAGACCCAGTACTTC
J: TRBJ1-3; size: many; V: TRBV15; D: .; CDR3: CATSRDQASGNTIYF; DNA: TGTGCCACCAGCAGAGATCAGGCCTCTGGAAACACCATATATTTT
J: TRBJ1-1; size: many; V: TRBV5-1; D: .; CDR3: CASSLEGWTEAFF; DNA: TGCGCCAGCAGCTTGGAGGGGTGGACTGAAGCTTTCTTT
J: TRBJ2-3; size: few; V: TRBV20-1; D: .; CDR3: CSARGGADTQYF; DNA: TGCAGTGCTAGAGGGGGGGCTGATACGCAGTATTTT
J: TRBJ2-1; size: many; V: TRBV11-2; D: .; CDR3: CASSLGVSYNEQFF; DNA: TGTGCCAGCAGCTTAGGGGTGTCCTACAATGAGCAGTTCTTC
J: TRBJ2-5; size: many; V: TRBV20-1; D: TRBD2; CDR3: CSARVGLALETQYF; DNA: TGCAGTGCTAGAGTCGGACTAGCTTTGGAGACCCAGTACTTC
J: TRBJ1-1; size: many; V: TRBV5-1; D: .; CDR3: CASSLRWGSTEAFF; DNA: TGCGCCAGCAGCTTGAGATGGGGCTCCACTGAAGCTTTCTTT
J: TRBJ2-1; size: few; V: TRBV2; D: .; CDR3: CASSLRGNDYNEQFF; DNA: TGTGCCAGCAGTCTTAGAGGGAACGACTACAATGAGCAGTTCTTC
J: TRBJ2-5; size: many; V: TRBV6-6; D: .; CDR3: CASSPGETQYF; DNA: TGTGCCAGCAGTCCCGGGGAGACCCAGTACTTC
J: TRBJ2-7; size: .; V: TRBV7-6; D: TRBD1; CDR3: CASRDRGEYEQYF; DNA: TGTGCCAGCAGGGACAGGGGAGAGTACGAGCAGTACTTC
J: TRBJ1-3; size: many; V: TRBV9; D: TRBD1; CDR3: CASSVPGQGNTIYF; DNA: TGTGCCAGCAGCGTCCCGGGACAGGGAAACACCATATATTTT
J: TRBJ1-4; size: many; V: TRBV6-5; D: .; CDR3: CASRDVGGSIEKLFF; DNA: TGTGCCAGCAGGGACGTCGGTGGCTCGATTGAAAAACTGTTTTTT
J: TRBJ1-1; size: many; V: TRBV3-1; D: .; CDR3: CASSHRTENTEAFF; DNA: TGTGCCAGCAGCCACCGGACAGAGAACACTGAAGCTTTCTTT
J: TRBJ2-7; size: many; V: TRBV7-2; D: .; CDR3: CASSLVSGRVSYEQYF; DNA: TGTGCCAGCAGCTTAGTATCCGGGCGGGTCTCCTACGAGCAGTACTTC
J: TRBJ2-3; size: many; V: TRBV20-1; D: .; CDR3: CSAVGGDTQYF; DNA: TGCAGTGCTGTGGGTGGAGATACGCAGTATTTT
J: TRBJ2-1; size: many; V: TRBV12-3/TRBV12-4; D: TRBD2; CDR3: CASSLEGTSGNEQFF; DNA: TGTGCCAGCAGTCTCGAGGGGACTAGCGGCAATGAGCAGTTCTTC
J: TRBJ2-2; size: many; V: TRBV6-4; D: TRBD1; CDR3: CASRGTGDTGELFF; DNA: TGTGCCAGCAGAGGGACAGGGGACACCGGGGAGCTGTTTTTT
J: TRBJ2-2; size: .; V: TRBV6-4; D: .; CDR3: CASSSGTANTGELFF; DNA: TGTGCCAGCAGTTCAGGGACCGCCAACACCGGGGAGCTGTTTTTT
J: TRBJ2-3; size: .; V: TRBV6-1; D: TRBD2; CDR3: CASQFTSASTDTQYF; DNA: TGTGCCAGCCAATTTACTAGCGCTAGCACAGATACGCAGTATTTT
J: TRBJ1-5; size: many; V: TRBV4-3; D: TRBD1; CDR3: CASSGTGGQPQHF; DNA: TGCGCCAGCAGTGGGACAGGGGGTCAGCCCCAGCATTTT
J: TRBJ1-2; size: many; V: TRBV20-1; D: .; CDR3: CSAIGPEYGYTF; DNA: TGCAGTGCTATTGGGCCAGAATATGGCTACACCTTC
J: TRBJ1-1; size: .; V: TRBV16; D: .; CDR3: CASSHGAEAFF; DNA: TGTGCCAGCAGCCATGGGGCTGAAGCTTTCTTT
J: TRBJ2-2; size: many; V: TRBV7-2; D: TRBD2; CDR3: CASSLRAGVWTGELFF; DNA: TGTGCCAGCAGCTTAAGAGCGGGAGTATGGACCGGGGAGCTGTTTTTT